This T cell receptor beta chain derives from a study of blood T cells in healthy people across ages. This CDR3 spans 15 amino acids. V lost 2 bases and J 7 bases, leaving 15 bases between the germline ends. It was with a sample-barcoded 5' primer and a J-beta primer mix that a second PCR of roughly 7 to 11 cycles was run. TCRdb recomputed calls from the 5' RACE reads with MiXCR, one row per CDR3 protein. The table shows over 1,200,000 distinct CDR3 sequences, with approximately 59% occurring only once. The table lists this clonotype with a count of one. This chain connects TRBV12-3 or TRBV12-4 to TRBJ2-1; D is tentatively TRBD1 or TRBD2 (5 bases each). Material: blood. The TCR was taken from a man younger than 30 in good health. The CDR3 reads CASSLSQGTGNEQFF. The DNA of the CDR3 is TGTGCCAGCAGTTTAAGTCAGGGTACGGGGAATGAGCAGTTCTTC.